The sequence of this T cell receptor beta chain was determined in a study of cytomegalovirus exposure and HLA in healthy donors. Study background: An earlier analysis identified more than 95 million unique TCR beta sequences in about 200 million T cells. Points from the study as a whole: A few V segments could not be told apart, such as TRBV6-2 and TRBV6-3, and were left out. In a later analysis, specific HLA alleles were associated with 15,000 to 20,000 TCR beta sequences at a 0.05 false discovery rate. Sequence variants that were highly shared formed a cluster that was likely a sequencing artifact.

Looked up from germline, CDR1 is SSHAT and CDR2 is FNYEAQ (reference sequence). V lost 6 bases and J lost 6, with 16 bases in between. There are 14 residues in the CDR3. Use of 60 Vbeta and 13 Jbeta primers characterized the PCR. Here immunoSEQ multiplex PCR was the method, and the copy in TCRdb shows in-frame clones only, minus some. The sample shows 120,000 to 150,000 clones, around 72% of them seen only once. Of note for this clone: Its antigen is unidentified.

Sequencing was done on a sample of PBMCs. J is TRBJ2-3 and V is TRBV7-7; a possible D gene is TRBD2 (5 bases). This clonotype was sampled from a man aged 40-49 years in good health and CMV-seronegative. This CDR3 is CASSSNARGDTQYF. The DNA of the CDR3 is TGTGCCAGCAGTTCTAATGCTCGGGGTGATACGCAGTATTTT.